This entry lists 9 T cell receptor beta chains sequenced from one sample in a study of T-cell memory formation after mild COVID-19. One entry per CDR3 protein, called by TCRdb with MiXCR from the 5' RACE reads. The table records around 49,000 distinct CDR3 sequences, roughly 27% of them present only once. Sequenced input: PBMCs or a T cell subset sorted from them (not recorded which). These receptors were obtained from a man younger than 35 who had mild COVID-19 (a few samples of this study predate the infection). Cell type and time point are not known.

CDR3 amino acids: CASSLGQGTREQYF. CDR3 nucleotides: TGCGCCAGCAGCCTAGGACAGGGCACCCGCGAGCAGTACTTC. V and J are TRBV4-1 and TRBJ2-7, with 8 bases fitting TRBD1. Germline loops: CDR1 MGHRA, CDR2 YSYEKL. CDR3 length equals 14 residues. J gave up 6 bases and V 4 bases, and 8 bases lay outside the gene matches.

The chain combines TRBV9 with TRBJ2-1, with 7 bases lining up with TRBD2. The length of the CDR3 is 20 residues. The ends lost 1 base at V and 0 bases at J; junction bases unmatched: 16. Germline CDR1 is SGDLS and CDR2 is YYNGEE. CDR3 loop: CASSVMGGFAEPSSYNEQFF. Here the CDR3 DNA reads TGTGCCAGCAGCGTAATGGGGGGGTTTGCGGAACCTAGCTCCTACAATGAGCAGTTCTTC.

V usage is TRBV7-8 and J usage is TRBJ2-1; D is perhaps TRBD1 or TRBD2 (6 bases each). The germline V gene encodes CDR1 SGHVS and CDR2 FQNEAQ. The CDR3 sequence is 14 residues long. The V and J ends lost 3 bases and 3 bases respectively, with 9 bases between them. The CDR3 loop reads CASSLEGGYNEQFF. The CDR3 region has the DNA TGTGCCAGCAGCTTGGAGGGGGGCTACAATGAGCAGTTCTTC.

This chain connects TRBV4-1 to TRBJ2-3; the D call may be TRBD1 or TRBD2 (6 bases each). CDR1 MGHRA and CDR2 YSYEKL come from the germline V gene. CDR3 length: 15 amino acids. Trimming shortened V by 0 bases and J by 6 bases, and 13 bases separated the two germline ends. The CDR3 spells CASSQDRLGGDTQYF. CDR3 nucleotide sequence: TGCGCCAGCAGCCAAGATCGACTAGGGGGGGATACGCAGTATTTT.

This clonotype has a handful of counts. The gene calls are TRBV20-1 and TRBJ2-3; D is perhaps TRBD1 (6 bases). The V gene's germline CDR1 is DFQATT and CDR2 SNEGSKA (reference sequence). The CDR3 spans 13 residues. The V end was cut by 5 bases, the J end by 2 bases, with 11 bases between. CDR3 sequence reads: CSAAGVATDTQYF. The CDR3 DNA reads TGCAGTGCTGCAGGGGTTGCCACAGATACGCAGTATTTT.

In DNA, the CDR3 is TGTGCCAGCAGCTCAGGGACAGGGAGGGTCGAGCAGTACTTC. Encoded protein: CASSSGTGRVEQYF. This chain joins TRBV7-9 and TRBJ2-7; TRBD1 agrees at 9 bases. The germline gives CDR1 SEHNR, CDR2 FQNEAQ (reference sequence). With 4 bases clipped from V and 6 bases from J, the junction kept 7 bases outside the gene matches. This CDR3 spans 14 amino acids.

This clonotype was observed once. The genes are TRBV14 and TRBJ2-7, with D perhaps matching TRBD1 (5 bases). Germline CDR1 reads SGHDN; CDR2 reads FVKESK. CDR3 size: 16 residues. V lost 0 bases to trimming and J lost 5 bases, with 17 bases between them. CDR3 bases: TGTGCCAGCAGCCAAGAAGACAGAGTTGCCTTCGACGAGCAGTACGTC. It is translated as CASSQEDRVAFDEQYV.

The chain joins TRBV19 to TRBJ1-5; no reliable D call. In germline, CDR1 is LNHDA, CDR2 SQIVND (reference sequence). Trimming pared 5 bases from V and 7 bases from J, leaving 9 bases between. The CDR3 extends over 12 amino acids. CDR3 sequence (DNA): TGTGCCAGTAGTCCCCCCAGACAGCCCCAGCATTTT. Translating gives CASSPPRQPQHF.

This rearrangement joins TRBV29-1 to TRBJ2-3; the D gene is possibly TRBD1 (6 bases). From germline, CDR1 is SQVTM and CDR2 ANQGSEA. V was shortened by 7 bases and J by 4 bases, with 18 bases between the two germline ends. This CDR3 is 14 amino acids long. In DNA, the CDR3 is TGCAGCGCACAGGGTTGGCTGCGAGCAGATACGCAGTATTTT. Its protein is CSAQGWLRADTQYF.